The sequence of this T cell receptor beta chain was determined in a study of T cell responses to AZD1222 COVID-19 vaccine. Looking at the study overall: Second doses that came at about 4 or about 12 weeks were put together.

Sequencing was performed with immunoSEQ multiplex PCR; in TCRdb, only in-frame clones are kept and a portion is missing. Of about 99,000 clones detected, roughly 90% appear once; the ten largest clones hold roughly a sixth. The CDR3 loop spans 14 amino acids. The V end was cut by 4 bases, the J end by 6 bases, with 13 bases between. Germline loops: CDR1 SGDLS, CDR2 YYNGEE. The sequences come from peripheral blood, collected on day 0 of AZD1222 vaccination. V is TRBV9 and J is TRBJ1-4; perhaps TRBD1 as D (5 bases). This receptor was identified in an adult in good health. CDR3 loop: CASSRLGDHEKLFF. The CDR3 region has the DNA TGTGCCAGCAGCCGACTGGGGGACCATGAAAAACTGTTTTTT.